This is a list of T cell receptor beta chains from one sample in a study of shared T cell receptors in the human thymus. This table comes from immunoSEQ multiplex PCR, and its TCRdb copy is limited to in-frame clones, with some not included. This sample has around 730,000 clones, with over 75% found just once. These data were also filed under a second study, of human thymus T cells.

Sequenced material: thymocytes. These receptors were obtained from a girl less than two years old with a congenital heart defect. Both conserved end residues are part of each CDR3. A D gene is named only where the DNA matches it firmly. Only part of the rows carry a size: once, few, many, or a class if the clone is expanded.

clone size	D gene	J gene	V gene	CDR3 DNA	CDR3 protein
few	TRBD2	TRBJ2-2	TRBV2	TGTGCCAGCAGTGAATCCCTCGGGAGCGGGGGTAGCACCGGGGAGCTGTTTTTT	CASSESLGSGGSTGELFF
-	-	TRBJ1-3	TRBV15	TGTGCCACCAGCATGGAGGCTGGAAACACCATATATTTT	CATSMEAGNTIYF
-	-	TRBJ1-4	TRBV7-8	TGTGCCAGCAGCTTATGGTGGCAGGGGTACAAACTGTTTTTT	CASSLWWQGYKLFF
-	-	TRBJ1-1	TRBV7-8	TGTGCCAGCAGCTTTAGTTATACTGAAGCTTTCTTT	CASSFSYTEAFF
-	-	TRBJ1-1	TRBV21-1	TGTGCCAGCAGCAAACGGGACACTGAAGCTTTCTTT	CASSKRDTEAFF
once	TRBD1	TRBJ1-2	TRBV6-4	TGTGCCAGCAGTGAGCGACAGGGAGCTAACTATGGCTACACCTTC	CASSERQGANYGYTF
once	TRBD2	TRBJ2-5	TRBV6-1	TGTGCCAGCAGTGCCCTAGCGGGGTACCAAGAGACCCAGTACTTC	CASSALAGYQETQYF
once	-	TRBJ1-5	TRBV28	TGTGCCAGCAGTTTGGTGAGGGAGAATCAGCCCCAGCATTTT	CASSLVRENQPQHF
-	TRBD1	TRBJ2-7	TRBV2	TGTGCCAGCCTAAAGCCCGGGACAGCCTACGAGCAGTACTTC	CASLKPGTAYEQYF
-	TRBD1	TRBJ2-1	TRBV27	TGTGCCAGCAGTTTATACCCCTCGGACAGGGGTAACAATGAGCAGTTCTTC	CASSLYPSDRGNNEQFF
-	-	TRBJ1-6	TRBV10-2	TGCGCCAGCACCGTTCGGGGGGATGGTTCACCCCTCCACTTT	CASTVRGDGSPLHF
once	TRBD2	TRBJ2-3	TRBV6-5	TGTGCCAGCAGTTACTCAGCGGGGGCTAGCACAGATACGCAGTATTTT	CASSYSAGASTDTQYF
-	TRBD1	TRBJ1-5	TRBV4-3	TGCGCCAGCAGCCAAGACACAGGGGGCGGAGATCAGCCCCAGCATTTT	CASSQDTGGGDQPQHF
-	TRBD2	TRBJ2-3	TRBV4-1	TGCGCCAGCAGCTTCGGGACTAGCAACACAGATACGCAGTATTTT	CASSFGTSNTDTQYF
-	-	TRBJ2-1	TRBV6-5	TGTGCCACCAAAGCCCGGGGGTTCAATGAGCAGTTCTTC	CATKARGFNEQFF